This T cell receptor (beta chain) originates from a study of CD4+ T cells in melanoma. Data came from immunoSEQ multiplex PCR; TCRdb stores just in-frame clones and leaves some out. The table lists roughly 140,000 clones, about nine tenths of them singletons, with 1.5% in the top ten. A remark on this clone: Distinct nucleotide sequences in the sample also encode this CDR3.

This CDR3 spans 13 amino acids. Germline CDR1 reads KGHSH; CDR2 reads LQKENI. Unmatched junction bases numbered 0, after V lost 3 bases and J lost 4 bases. The clonotype was recovered from a human donor with melanoma. The chain recombines TRBV18 with TRBJ1-2; 9 bases fit TRBD1. The CDR3, as DNA: TGTGCCAGCTCACCGGACAGGGGCTATGGCTACACCTTC. This gives the protein CASSPDRGYGYTF.